This TCR beta chain was recovered during a study of identifying expanded T cells in peripheral blood (dated by TCRdb to about 2019). For context, the study as a whole: Technical replicates were generated by sequencing separate aliquots of the same genomic DNA pool, and four replicates were compared pairwise. Beyond this particular receptor, the publication reports: Between technical replicates the binomial model flagged approximately 1.2 differentially abundant clones, whereas over about two weeks the binomial model flagged about 16.4 and over approximately 4 weeks 19 to 20. The authors expected that over much longer intervals, such as months to years, biological variance in healthy repertoires might increase even further. Variance in clone template counts between roughly 2-week samples significantly increased with total template count across all healthy donors. Across all healthy-donor time intervals, the beta-binomial model significantly cut both the number of clones called differentially abundant and the false-positive rate.

About this clone: Its antigen remains unidentified. Per-base quality was not reported, and no clone a single base away is much larger than it.

The germline V gene provides CDR1 SGHTA and CDR2 FQGTGA. Unmatched junction bases come to 6, with V trimmed by 5 bases and J by 0 bases. From its cysteine to its phenylalanine, the CDR3 spans 15 amino acids. Only CDR3 DNA remains: 45 bases, in frame from the first base. TCRbeta CDR3 regions were profiled with the immunoSEQ Assay using bias-controlled multiplex PCR amplification of genomic DNA. The source study handled its data this way. The absolute abundance of each unique TCRbeta CDR3 region was quantified after sequences were collapsed and filtered. Differential abundance was assessed using a binomial (Fisher-equivalent) model and a beta-binomial model in which time-dependent variance fitted from healthy donors was added. Any clone with fewer than 5 combined templates was excluded, and a clone was called differentially abundant if its Benjamini-Hochberg FDR was below 0.01. Beta-binomial variance was modeled as a function of total template count across the two samples using the form v = (b*log(k)+a)^2. TCRdb provides this immuneACCESS table in a form limited to in-frame rearrangements. Some clones are lacking; in checked studies, under half of them reflect an unresolved V gene, and why the rest are absent is not known. V and J calls and clone size follow that table, whereas D and trimming were derived from the DNA. This sample has under 150,000 clones in its table, and 75% to 90% of those were observed once. The ten largest clones take up approximately 8.9% of the sample.

No immune events, such as infections, were documented for the healthy donors during the collection period. Healthy-donor blood repertoires served as a training cohort to calibrate time-dependent variance in a beta-binomial model of T-cell clone differential abundance. The training cohort included 10 or so healthy donors, of whom 3 were female and 7 were male. The donors were between about 25 and 65 years old, with an average age of roughly 40 years. Whole blood, obtained from a commercial supplier, was collected from each healthy donor at three time points spaced roughly 14 days apart. Genomic DNA was extracted from unsorted whole blood for immunosequencing.

The rearranged segments are TRBV7-3 and TRBJ2-7, with 8 central nucleotides matching TRBD1. This TCR was recovered from a person aged 18-69 years in good health. Sequencing was carried out using blood. The CDR3 sequence is CASSPRDRSSYEQYF. The DNA sequence is as follows: TGTGCCAGCAGCCCACGGGACAGGAGCTCCTACGAGCAGTACTTC.